The 27 T cell receptor beta chains below come from one sample, sequenced in a study of Ad26.COV2.S vaccination and SARS-CoV-2 variants. Specified treatment: 15 to 20 received Ad26.COV2.S at low or high dose, single or two shots; 5 received placebo; per-sample allocation not given. Samples were taken on day 63 after the first vaccine or placebo injection. Clones were sequenced by immunoSEQ multiplex PCR, and TCRdb holds only the in-frame ones, with some missing. The sample contains under 550,000 clones, around 90% of which appear only once. The material was peripheral blood, obtained in a trial of Ad26.COV2.S vaccine versus placebo. These receptors all come from a person aged 18-65 years who received the Ad26.COV2.S COVID-19 vaccine or a placebo.

The genes are TRBV9 and TRBJ1-1; D is ambiguous. The V and J ends lost 3 bases and 8 bases respectively, with 8 bases between them. Germline-derived CDR1 and CDR2 are SGDLS and YYNGEE. The CDR3 spans 11 residues. Written as DNA, the CDR3 is TGTGCCAGCAGCGGAGAATTGGAAGCTTTCTTT. Translating it yields CASSGELEAFF.

The gene calls are TRBV11-3 and TRBJ2-1, with TRBD2 matching over 8 bases. The CDR3 loop spans 13 amino acids. Unmatched junction bases numbered 5, after V lost 6 bases and J lost 7 bases. The V gene's germline CDR1 is SGHNT and CDR2 YENEEA. The CDR3 is CASRAGVGNEQFF. The DNA of the CDR3 is TGTGCCAGCAGAGCGGGAGTTGGAAATGAGCAGTTCTTC.

The V gene is TRBV29-1, the J gene TRBJ2-3, with TRBD2 matching 7 bases. The CDR3 spans 16 residues. V lost 4 bases and J lost 0; bases outside the gene matches: 10. The germline V gene encodes CDR1 SQVTM and CDR2 ANQGSEA. The CDR3 is CSVGRVSGASTDTQYF. CDR3 in DNA: TGCAGCGTTGGTCGGGTAAGCGGGGCTAGCACAGATACGCAGTATTTT.

V and J are TRBV6-2 or TRBV6-3 and TRBJ2-1; D uncertain. The CDR3 length is 15 residues. Germline loops: CDR1 MNHEY, CDR2 SVGEGT. Trimming left V 5 bases short and J 8 bases short, with 19 bases between. CDR3 nucleotides: TGTGCCAGCAGTCATTTATCCCAACGCGCTGATGAGCAGTTCTTC. Protein product: CASSHLSQRADEQFF.

V gene TRBV3-1 (or the pseudogene TRBV3-2) combines with J gene TRBJ2-7; TRBD1 matches at 11 bases. V was clipped by 4 bases and J by 6 bases; unmatched bases: 2. In germline, CDR1 is LGHDT, CDR2 YNNKEL (reference sequence). This CDR3 region has 13 residues. CDR3 in DNA: TGTGCCAGCAGCCGGGACAGGGGGTCCGAGCAGTACTTC. Protein sequence: CASSRDRGSEQYF.

This chain connects TRBV19 to TRBJ1-2; no definite D call. This CDR3 region has 14 residues. Trimming shortened V by 5 bases and J by 3 bases, and 13 bases separated the two germline ends. Looked up from germline, CDR1 is LNHDA and CDR2 is SQIVND (reference sequence). The CDR3 spells CASSFGPQDYGYTF. CDR3 coding DNA: TGTGCCAGTAGTTTTGGGCCGCAGGACTATGGCTACACCTTC.

The chain employs TRBV9 and TRBJ2-1, with D possibly TRBD2 on 6 matching bases. The CDR3 has 17 residues. Germline-derived CDR1 and CDR2 are SGDLS and YYNGEE. V was trimmed by 0 bases and J by 0 bases, leaving 13 bases between them. The CDR3 region is CASSVGVAASSYNEQFF. The CDR3 DNA follows: TGTGCCAGCAGCGTAGGAGTAGCGGCTAGCTCCTACAATGAGCAGTTCTTC.

The chain couples TRBV30 to TRBJ2-5, with D possibly TRBD2 on 6 matching bases. This CDR3 has 14 amino acids. The germline V gene encodes CDR1 GTSNPN and CDR2 SVGIG (reference sequence). With 3 bases removed from V and 1 base from J, the gap between germline ends came to 12 bases. CDR3 loop: CAWSGSLVQETQYF. DNA for the CDR3: TGTGCCTGGAGCGGGAGCCTAGTCCAAGAGACCCAGTACTTC.

The chain joins TRBV5-1 to TRBJ2-7, with D possibly matching TRBD2 (5 bases). Between the trimmed V and J ends, which lost 0 bases and 0 bases, there was a span of 19 bases. This CDR3 region has 18 residues. Germline CDR1 reads SGHRS; CDR2 reads YFSETQ. CDR3 coding DNA: TGCGCCAGCAGCTTGGGCCCGGTAGCGAGGGCTTCCTCCTACGAGCAGTACTTC. Translation gives CASSLGPVARASSYEQYF.

V gene TRBV12-5 combines with J gene TRBJ2-5, with 14 positions matching TRBD2. Germline CDR1 reads LGHNT; CDR2 reads FRNRAP. The CDR3 consists of 17 residues. V shed 6 bases and J 2 bases; nucleotides not matched to a gene: 8. CDR3 loop: CASGRGLAGVRQETQYF. The CDR3, as DNA: TGTGCTAGTGGACGGGGACTAGCGGGAGTGAGGCAAGAGACCCAGTACTTC.

CDR3 bases: TGTGCCAGCAGTTTTGGGGGGACCGGGGAGCTGTTTTTT. Its translation: CASSFGGTGELFF. J is TRBJ2-2 and V is TRBV27, with D possibly matching TRBD2 (6 bases). This CDR3 has 13 residues. Trimming left V 3 bases short and J 5 bases short, with 7 bases between. Germline V gene data show CDR1 as MNHEY and CDR2 as SMNVEV (reference sequence).

The chain carries TRBV28 and TRBJ2-2; no reliable D call. CDR1 and CDR2 from the germline V gene are MDHEN and SYDVKM. V shed 4 bases and J shed 1 base, with 7 bases lying between them. This CDR3 is built from 14 residues. CDR3 residues: CASSSPGNTGELFF. CDR3 sequence (DNA): TGTGCCAGCAGTTCACCAGGGAACACCGGGGAGCTGTTTTTT. Together with reference TRBV28 and TRBJ2-2, the CDR3 gives the full variable domain: DVKVTQSSRYLVKRTGEKVFLECVQDMDHENMFWYRQDPGLGLRLIYFSYDVKMKEKGDIPEGYSVSREKKERFSLILESASTNQTSMYLCASSSPGNTGELFFGEGSRLTVL.

The chain links TRBV3-1 (or the pseudogene TRBV3-2) to TRBJ2-1; maybe TRBD1 (6 bases). Trimming left V 6 bases short and J 1 base short, with 10 bases between. Germline V gives CDR1 LGHDT, CDR2 YNNKEL (reference sequence). CDR3 length: 14 residues. CDR3 bases: TGTGCCAGCAGGACAGGAGGATCCTACAATGAGCAGTTCTTC. It yields the protein CASRTGGSYNEQFF.

CDR3 in amino acids: CASSWETGSANYGYTF. CDR3 sequence (DNA): TGTGCCAGCAGCTGGGAGACAGGCTCAGCTAACTATGGCTACACCTTC. This chain uses TRBV5-5 with TRBJ1-2; a weak D match, TRBD1 (6 bases). This CDR3 contains 16 residues. V was pared by 3 bases and J by 0 bases, with 15 bases between. The V gene's germline CDR1 is SGHKS and CDR2 YYEKEE (reference sequence). Based on the CDR3 plus reference TRBV5-5 and TRBJ1-2, the full variable domain is DAGVTQSPTHLIKTRGQQVTLRCSPISGHKSVSWYQQVLGQGPQFIFQYYEKEERGRGNFPDRFSARQFPNYSSELNVNALLLGDSALYLCASSWETGSANYGYTFGSGTRLTVV.

The chain carries TRBV19 and TRBJ2-5; 8 bases agree with TRBD1. CDR1 is LNHDA, CDR2 SQIVND, per germline (reference sequence). The CDR3 is 16 amino acids. V lost 6 bases, J lost 4 bases, and 13 bases stayed unmatched. The CDR3 DNA follows: TGTGCCAGTAGGAAACAGGACAGGGATTTATCAGAGACCCAGTACTTC. It codes for CASRKQDRDLSETQYF. The full variable domain, its missing parts supplied by reference TRBV19 and TRBJ2-5, is DGGITQSPKYLFRKEGQNVTLSCEQNLNHDAMYWYRQDPGQGLRLIYYSQIVNDFQKGDIAEGYSVSREKKESFPLTVTSAQKNPTAFYLCASRKQDRDLSETQYFGPGTRLLVL.

CDR3 loop: CASSQGAGGVKISPLHF. In DNA form, the CDR3 reads TGCGCCAGCAGCCAAGGGGCAGGGGGGGTGAAAATTTCACCCCTCCACTTT. J is TRBJ1-6 and V is TRBV4-3, with 7 bases aligning to TRBD1. Germline lookup yields CDR1 LGHNA and CDR2 YSLEER. CDR3 length: 17 residues. V shed 1 base and J 9 bases; nucleotides not matched to a gene: 12.

The V call is TRBV27, the J call TRBJ1-5; no clear D gene. Germline V gene data show CDR1 as MNHEY and CDR2 as SMNVEV (reference sequence). The V gene lost 6 bases and the J gene lost 2 bases, with 14 bases spanning the gap. CDR3 length: 15 amino acids. Written as DNA, the CDR3 is TGTGCCAGCAGCCCCGAGAGACGTGGCAATCAGCCCCAGCATTTT. Amino acid sequence: CASSPERRGNQPQHF.

The chain uses TRBV25-1 and TRBJ2-5; D call uncertain. The CDR3 loop spans 12 amino acids. Deletions cut 1 base from V and 7 bases from J, with 7 bases between. In germline, CDR1 is MGHDK, CDR2 SYGVNS. CDR3 amino acids: CASSESLRTQYF. The CDR3 bases are TGTGCCAGCAGTGAATCGTTACGGACCCAGTACTTC.

CDR3 residues: CASRNPPSFFEQYF. CDR3 DNA sequence: TGTGCCTCCAGGAATCCTCCCTCCTTTTTCGAGCAGTACTTC. The rearrangement uses TRBV30 and TRBJ2-7, with D hard to call. V dropped 7 bases and J dropped 6 bases, with 22 bases sitting between them. The CDR3 is 14 residues long. Looked up from germline, CDR1 is GTSNPN and CDR2 is SVGIG (reference sequence).

This clone was counted a few times. The chain is built from TRBV5-1 and TRBJ1-1; tentatively, D is TRBD1 (5 bases). Germline values: CDR1 SGHRS, CDR2 YFSETQ. CDR3 size: 15 residues. The V end lost 4 bases, the J end lost 5 bases, and 18 bases lay between the germline ends. As DNA, the CDR3 is TGCGCCAGCAGCCCTGGAGGAGGGGATAGAACTGAAGCTTTCTTT. Residues: CASSPGGGDRTEAFF.

The rearrangement links TRBV30 to TRBJ1-1; 9 bases line up with TRBD1. The CDR3 length is 14 residues. Trimming removed 8 bases from V and 1 base from J; junction bases left unmatched: 8. Per the germline V gene, CDR1 is GTSNPN and CDR2 is SVGIG (reference sequence). The CDR3 is CAGDREDGNTEAFF. In DNA form, the CDR3 reads TGTGCCGGGGACAGGGAGGATGGGAACACTGAAGCTTTCTTT.

The rearrangement uses TRBV4-2 and TRBJ1-1; the match to TRBD1 covers 9 bases. V shed 1 base and J 6 bases; nucleotides not matched to a gene: 3. CDR1 is LGHNA, CDR2 YNFKEQ, per germline. This CDR3 is built from 14 residues. The CDR3 DNA sequence: TGTGCCAGCAGCCAAGGGACAGGGGTCCCTGAAGCTTTCTTT. Translated: CASSQGTGVPEAFF.

This clone has only one observation. Here the CDR3 reads CSVEKGANTEAFF. CDR3 nucleotide sequence: TGCAGCGTTGAAAAGGGGGCGAACACTGAAGCTTTCTTT. The gene calls are TRBV29-1 and TRBJ1-1; 7 positions match TRBD1. Looked up from germline, CDR1 is SQVTM and CDR2 is ANQGSEA. The CDR3 length is 13 residues. V dropped 2 bases and J dropped 1; count of bases not matched to a gene: 1.

The chain joins TRBV2 to TRBJ2-1; TRBD2 matches 10 bases. The CDR3 contains 15 residues. Per germline, CDR1 SNHLY and CDR2 FYNNEI. The ends lost 4 bases at V and 8 bases at J; junction bases unmatched: 8. CDR3 coding DNA: TGTGCCAGCAGTGTGTCTAGCGGGAGAGCTTATGAGCAGTTCTTC. Its translation is CASSVSSGRAYEQFF.

As to this clone: At one boundary the junction diverges from the germline segment, which might be a read error. The V gene is TRBV7-8, the J gene TRBJ2-5; 12 bases align to TRBD2. Germline CDR1 is SGHVS and CDR2 is FQNEAQ. The CDR3 covers 15 residues. The CDR3 DNA reads as TGTGCCAGCAGCCTAGCGGGAGGGTCCCGAGAGACCCAGTACTTC. This translates into CASSLAGGSRETQYF.

The chain joins TRBV19 to TRBJ1-1, with D possibly matching TRBD1 (5 bases). The ends were cut back, 7 bases at V and 4 bases at J, with 16 bases in the middle. Germline lookup yields CDR1 LNHDA and CDR2 SQIVND (reference sequence). The CDR3 extends over 14 amino acids. The CDR3 bases are TGTGCCAGTACCGCGGGAGGGGTGGGCACTGAAGCTTTCTTT. Translation gives CASTAGGVGTEAFF.

Of note for this clone: One junction end disagrees with the germline gene, perhaps due to a read error. The J gene is TRBJ1-2, the V gene TRBV29-1; 7 bases line up with TRBD1. Germline values: CDR1 SQVTM, CDR2 ANQGSEA. The CDR3 sequence is 16 residues long. The CDR3 loop is CSVEDPTRYRGYGCTF. The CDR3, as DNA: TGCAGCGTTGAAGACCCAACCCGATACAGGGGCTATGGCTGCACCTTC. Drawing the rest from reference TRBV29-1 and TRBJ1-2, the complete variable domain is SAVISQKPSRDICQRGTSLTIQCQVDSQVTMMFWYRQQPGQSLTLIATANQGSEATYESGFVIDKFPISRPNLTFSTLTVSNMSPEDSSIYLCSVEDPTRYRGYGCTFGSGTRLTVV.